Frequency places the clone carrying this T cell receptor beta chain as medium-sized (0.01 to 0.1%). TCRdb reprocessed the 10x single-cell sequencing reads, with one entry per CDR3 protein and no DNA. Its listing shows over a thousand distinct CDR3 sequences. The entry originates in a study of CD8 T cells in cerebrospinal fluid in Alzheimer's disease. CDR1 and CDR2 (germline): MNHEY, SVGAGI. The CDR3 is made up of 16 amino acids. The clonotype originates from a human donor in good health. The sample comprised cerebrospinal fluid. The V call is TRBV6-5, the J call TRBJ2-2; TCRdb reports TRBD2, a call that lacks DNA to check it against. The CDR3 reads CASSYRWTGHTGELFF.